Below, 17 T cell receptor beta chains from the same sample are listed, as sequenced in a study of blood T cells in healthy people across ages. A second PCR, run for about 6 to 12 cycles, used a sample-barcoded 5' primer plus a J-beta primer mix. Each CDR3 protein is one row after TCRdb ran MiXCR on the 5' RACE reads. This sample has hundreds of thousands of distinct CDR3 sequences, with roughly 49% found just once. What was sequenced was blood. These receptors were taken from a woman aged 55-69 years in good health.

This clonotype has just a few counts. The rearrangement joins TRBV5-1 to TRBJ1-1; TRBD1 might be the D (5 bases). Trimming stripped 4 bases from V and 0 bases from J, with 16 bases between. The CDR3 runs 16 residues. CDR1 is SGHRS, CDR2 YFSETQ, per germline. CDR3 DNA sequence: TGCGCCAGCAGCCCCACCATGACAGTCATGAACACTGAAGCTTTCTTT. Translated, it gives CASSPTMTVMNTEAFF.

The rearrangement uses TRBV20-1 and TRBJ2-1; perhaps TRBD2 as D (6 bases). The germline V gene encodes CDR1 DFQATT and CDR2 SNEGSKA (reference sequence). The germline V and J ends were trimmed by 3 bases and 0 bases, with 12 bases remaining between them. The CDR3 covers 15 residues. The CDR3 DNA is TGCAGTGCTAGGGAGGGAGGAGGCTCCTACAATGAGCAGTTCTTC. This codes for CSAREGGGSYNEQFF.

This chain connects TRBV2 to TRBJ2-3; the D is unclear. The CDR3 has 14 residues. Germline CDR1 SNHLY, CDR2 FYNNEI. Trimming took off 10 bases at V and 2 bases at J, with 16 bases between the two ends. CDR3 nucleotide sequence: TGTGCCACCGAGGACGGCATTATCACAGATACGCAGTATTTT. It is translated as CATEDGIITDTQYF.

The chain combines TRBV14 with TRBJ2-1; D possibly corresponds to TRBD1 (5 bases). Germline V gene data show CDR1 as SGHDN and CDR2 as FVKESK. The CDR3 length is 12 residues. Trimming removed 8 bases from V and 6 bases from J, with 11 bases in between. CDR3 region: CASARQFNEQFF. DNA for the CDR3: TGTGCCAGCGCGCGACAGTTCAATGAGCAGTTCTTC. Supplemented by reference TRBV14 and TRBJ2-1, the full variable domain reads EAGVTQFPSHSVIEKGQTVTLRCDPISGHDNLYWYRRVMGKEIKFLLHFVKESKQDESGMPNNRFLAERTGGTYSTLKVQPAELEDSGVYFCASARQFNEQFFGPGTRLTVL.

The chain couples TRBV21-1 to TRBJ2-5; the table's TRBD2 call for D was not verified on the DNA. TRBV21-1 is an annotated pseudogene. CDR3 length equals 19 residues. CDR3 loop: CASSKGRLAGGPVSETQYF. In DNA, the CDR3 is TGTGCCAGCAGCAAAGGTAGACTAGCGGGAGGGCCGGTATCGGAGACCCAGTACTTC.

The rearrangement uses TRBV12-3 or TRBV12-4 and TRBJ2-1; 10 bases match TRBD2. Trimming cost V 4 bases and J 6 bases; bases outside gene matches: 9. The CDR3 loop spans 16 amino acids. This chain's CDR3 is CASSSSAGGTINEQFF. The CDR3 nucleotides are TGTGCCAGCAGTTCATCAGCGGGAGGGACGATCAATGAGCAGTTCTTC.

The chain links TRBV10-3 to TRBJ2-2; possible D gene TRBD2, 5 bases. The CDR3 contains 15 residues. Germline CDR1 and CDR2: ENHRY and SYGVKD. Trimming shortened V by 8 bases and J by 0 bases, and 13 bases separated the two germline ends. The CDR3 here is CAIGKSGANTGELFF. In DNA form, the CDR3 reads TGTGCCATCGGCAAAAGCGGCGCGAACACCGGGGAGCTGTTTTTT.

The chain has TRBV7-2 and TRBJ1-1; no reliable D call. With 0 bases removed from V and 0 bases from J, the gap between germline ends came to 5 bases. This CDR3 contains 14 residues. Germline loops: CDR1 SGHTA, CDR2 FQGNSA. CDR3 DNA sequence: TGTGCCAGCAGCTTAGCGATGTTGAACACTGAAGCTTTCTTT. Translating gives CASSLAMLNTEAFF.

The J gene is TRBJ2-1, the V gene TRBV20-1, with D unclear. CDR1 is DFQATT and CDR2 is SNEGSKA in the germline V gene (reference sequence). Trimming shortened V by 3 bases and J by 6 bases, and 9 bases separated the two germline ends. This CDR3 spans 12 amino acids. CDR3 nucleotides: TGCAGTGCTAGCGACGAGGCCAATGAGCAGTTCTTC. Protein: CSASDEANEQFF.

This clonotype has only a few counts. The chain carries TRBV20-1 and TRBJ1-1; D is undetermined. The CDR3 is 15 residues long. Between the trimmed V and J ends, which lost 2 bases and 5 bases, there was a span of 18 bases. CDR1 is DFQATT and CDR2 is SNEGSKA in the germline V gene (reference sequence). The CDR3 is CSARMGIAGRTEAFF. The CDR3 DNA is TGCAGTGCTAGAATGGGTATAGCAGGTAGGACTGAAGCTTTCTTT.

The chain recombines TRBV5-1 with TRBJ2-3, with D possibly matching TRBD1 (6 bases). V was shortened by 4 bases and J by 5 bases, with 20 bases between the two germline ends. Germline values: CDR1 SGHRS, CDR2 YFSETQ. CDR3 length: 16 amino acids. DNA of the CDR3: TGCGCCAGCAGCCCAGATCCGATGGGGGCGAAAGATACGCAGTATTTT. Residues: CASSPDPMGAKDTQYF.

The chain recombines TRBV6-1 with TRBJ1-2; possible D gene TRBD1, 6 bases. The CDR3 contains 14 residues. Trimming stripped 10 bases from V and 5 bases from J, with 20 bases between. Germline values: CDR1 MNHNS, CDR2 SASEGT. The CDR3, as DNA: TGTGCCAATGCGCCCGGGACAAAACTATATGGCTACACCTTC. Its protein product is CANAPGTKLYGYTF.

The chain recombines TRBV11-3 with TRBJ2-5, with D perhaps TRBD2 (6 bases). The CDR3 runs to 17 residues. The V gene lost 1 base and the J gene lost 11 bases, with 26 bases spanning the gap. Germline lookup yields CDR1 SGHNT and CDR2 YENEEA. CDR3 sequence: CASSLVGGLQSYNEQYF. The CDR3 DNA reads as TGTGCCAGCAGCTTAGTGGGGGGACTTCAAAGCTACAATGAGCAGTACTTC.

This clonotype has ten or more counts. This rearrangement joins TRBV25-1 to TRBJ2-7, with TRBD1 identical over 7 bases. V gave up 4 bases and J gave up 4 bases; unmatched junction bases: 13. The length of the CDR3 is 16 residues. Germline V CDR1 and CDR2: MGHDK, SYGVNS. This CDR3 is CASSGGRTGADYEQYF. For the CDR3, the DNA is TGTGCCAGCAGTGGGGGTAGGACAGGAGCGGATTACGAGCAGTACTTC.

The chain combines TRBV7-2 with TRBJ2-1; D gene unclear. Germline CDR1 is SGHTA and CDR2 is FQGNSA. CDR3 size: 14 residues. Trimming shortened V by 5 bases and J by 3 bases, and 11 bases separated the two germline ends. CDR3 sequence: CASSPAAVYNEQFF. CDR3 nucleotide sequence: TGTGCCAGCAGCCCTGCGGCGGTCTACAATGAGCAGTTCTTC.

This chain links TRBV20-1 with TRBJ1-2; 10 nucleotides line up with TRBD1. The germline CDR1 and CDR2 sequences are DFQATT and SNEGSKA (reference sequence). J gave up 4 bases and V 6 bases, and 11 bases lay outside the gene matches. The CDR3 is 15 residues long. The CDR3 coding sequence is TGCAGTGCCATACGGACAGGGGGTTCGGGCTATGGCTACACCTTC. It yields the protein CSAIRTGGSGYGYTF.

The sample holds many counts of this clonotype. This chain joins TRBV20-1 and TRBJ1-2; 8 bases match TRBD1. Germline CDR1 and CDR2: DFQATT and SNEGSKA (reference sequence). The CDR3 loop spans 19 amino acids. With 0 bases clipped from V and 0 bases from J, the junction kept 15 bases outside the gene matches. CDR3 residues: CSARDRGTGVSTANYGYTF. The CDR3 DNA is TGCAGTGCTAGAGATCGGGGGACAGGAGTTTCGACGGCTAACTATGGCTACACCTTC.